This passage covers 11 T cell receptor beta chains from one sample sequenced in a study of T cell clonality in common variable immunodeficiency. Study outcomes and limitations: In common variable immunodeficiency, TCR beta chains reportedly carried fewer deletions and N-nucleotide insertions.

Clones were read by immunoSEQ multiplex PCR, and TCRdb kept only the in-frame ones, dropping some. The sample has approximately 14,000 clones, none seen only once. Their cognate antigens are unknown. The source material was peripheral blood mononuclear cells. The receptor set was obtained from a human donor with common variable immunodeficiency.

This clone is labeled medium-sized. CDR3 loop: CASSVALTPNTEAFF. The sequenced CDR3 bases are TGTGCCAGCAGCGTAGCCCTGACACCAAACACTGAA. This chain links TRBV9 with TRBJ1-1; no reliable D call. The sequence runs out 3 residues before the end of the CDR3; the remainder is reconstructed from the germline J gene. Trimming stripped 0 bases from V and 2 bases from J, with 11 bases between. The CDR3 contains 15 residues. CDR1 and CDR2 (germline): SGDLS, YYNGEE.

About this clone itself: With the read ending 3 residues before the CDR3 end, the germline J gene is used to fill in that end. The chain joins TRBV5-1 to TRBJ1-2, with 10 bases identical to TRBD1. Germline lookup yields CDR1 SGHRS and CDR2 YFSETQ. The CDR3 has 14 amino acids. The V gene end was trimmed by 4 bases and the J gene end by 2 bases; junction bases not matched to a gene: 2. The covered CDR3 bases are TGCGCCAGCAGCACGGGACAGGGGAACTATGGC. Translation gives CASSTGQGNYG. In full, the CDR3 is CASSTGQGNYGYTF.

This clone was counted a few times. The read gets to within 3 residues of the CDR3 end, and the germline J gene fills in the rest. The gene calls are TRBV5-1 and TRBJ2-5; tentatively, D is TRBD2 (6 bases). There are 15 residues in the CDR3. Trimming cost V 4 bases and J 2 bases, with 15 bases left between them. Germline V lookup: CDR1 SGHRS, CDR2 YFSETQ. CDR3 DNA (partial): TGCGCCAGCAGCGCGCCTTTGGGGGGTCAAGAGACC. Protein product: CASSAPLGGQET. The entire CDR3 reads CASSAPLGGQETQYF.

This clone was seen more than once but under ten times. The read gets to within 3 residues of the CDR3 end, and the germline J gene fills in the rest. V gene TRBV7-3 combines with J gene TRBJ1-1; TRBD1 aligns across 10 bases. Germline lookup yields CDR1 SGHTA and CDR2 FQGTGA. The CDR3 loop spans 13 amino acids. Partial CDR3 DNA: TGTGCCAGCAGCCCGGGGACAGGGGAAAGG. Translation gives CASSPGTGER. The whole CDR3 protein is CASSPGTGERAFF.

In the case of this clone: The CDR3 is cut off 3 residues early in the read; its end comes from the germline J gene. The chain has TRBV7-6 and TRBJ2-3; TRBD2 matches 10 bases. Germline V gene data show CDR1 as SGHVS and CDR2 as FNYEAQ. This CDR3 comprises 16 residues. Losses at the gene ends were 5 bases for V and 4 bases for J; bases not matched to a gene: 9. CDR3 in amino acids: CASSLRTSGSPDTQYF. The covered CDR3 bases are TGTGCCAGCAGCCTTAGGACTAGCGGAAGCCCAGATACG.

This clone was counted ten times or more. Read coverage stops 3 residues before the CDR3 terminus; the germline J gene supplies the remainder. The chain couples TRBV5-1 to TRBJ2-3; possibly TRBD1 for D (6 bases). Trimming took 3 bases from V and 6 from J, leaving 14 bases between them. From germline, CDR1 is SGHRS and CDR2 YFSETQ. The CDR3 contains 14 residues. The sequenced part of the CDR3 DNA is TGCGCCAGCAGCTCCAGACAGGCCAGGGATACG. This translates into CASSSRQARDT. Given in full, the CDR3 is CASSSRQARDTQYF.

In the case of this clone: The read ends 3 residues early relative to the CDR3; the germline J gene fills the gap. The chain links TRBV5-1 to TRBJ1-1; D unclear. Germline V gene sequence: CDR1 SGHRS, CDR2 YFSETQ. The CDR3 is 14 residues long. The part of the CDR3 DNA that was read is TGCGCCAGCAGCTCCGACGGCGGCCATAGAGAA. Encoded protein: CASSSDGGHRE. The full CDR3 reads CASSSDGGHREAFF.

This clone showed up just a few times. The DNA ends 3 residues before the CDR3 does, and the rest of the CDR3 is filled in from the germline J gene. The chain combines TRBV18 with TRBJ2-3, with TRBD2 matching 14 bases. Germline CDR1 KGHSH, CDR2 LQKENI. The CDR3 sequence is 18 residues long. Losses at the gene ends were 2 bases for V and 0 bases for J; bases not matched to a gene: 4. CDR3 DNA, as far as it was read: TGTGCCAGCTCACCAGGGACTAGCGGGAGTCCTAGCACAGATACG. It translates to CASSPGTSGSPSTDT. The CDR3, in full, reads CASSPGTSGSPSTDTQYF.

This clone appeared a few times. The read ends 3 residues before the CDR3 terminus; that terminus is restored from the germline J gene. The chain uses TRBV7-6 and TRBJ2-5; 11 bases align to TRBD2. V shed 8 bases and J 4 bases; nucleotides not matched to a gene: 15. Germline V gives CDR1 SGHVS, CDR2 FNYEAQ. The CDR3 consists of 17 residues. The DNA read from the CDR3 is TGTGCCAGCGGTCGAGATCCGGGACTAGCGGATCCAGAGACC. Translated: CASGRDPGLADPET. The whole CDR3 is CASGRDPGLADPETQYF.

On this clone itself: Read data end 3 residues before the CDR3 end; the end is taken from the germline J gene. The chain joins TRBV19 to TRBJ2-3; TRBD2 is a possible D gene (5 bases). This CDR3 is built from 15 residues. Per germline, CDR1 LNHDA and CDR2 SQIVND (reference sequence). V shed 7 bases and J shed 2 bases, with 16 bases lying between them. The sequenced part of the CDR3 DNA is TGTGCCAGTACCGAGAGGACTTATCCCACAGATACG. Translation gives CASTERTYPTDT. The whole CDR3 reads CASTERTYPTDTQYF.

This clone has a handful of counts. One end of the junction is discordant with germline, which a read error may explain. The read halts 3 residues ahead of the CDR3 end, with the missing end drawn from the germline J gene. The rearrangement joins TRBV7-7 to TRBJ2-1; 10 nucleotides align to TRBD1. CDR1 SSHAT and CDR2 FNYEAQ come from the germline V gene (reference sequence). CDR3 length: 13 residues. CDR3 sequence: CASSLGTGAEQFF. CDR3 DNA, as far as it was read: TGTGCTAGCAGCCTGGGGACAGGGGCTGAG.